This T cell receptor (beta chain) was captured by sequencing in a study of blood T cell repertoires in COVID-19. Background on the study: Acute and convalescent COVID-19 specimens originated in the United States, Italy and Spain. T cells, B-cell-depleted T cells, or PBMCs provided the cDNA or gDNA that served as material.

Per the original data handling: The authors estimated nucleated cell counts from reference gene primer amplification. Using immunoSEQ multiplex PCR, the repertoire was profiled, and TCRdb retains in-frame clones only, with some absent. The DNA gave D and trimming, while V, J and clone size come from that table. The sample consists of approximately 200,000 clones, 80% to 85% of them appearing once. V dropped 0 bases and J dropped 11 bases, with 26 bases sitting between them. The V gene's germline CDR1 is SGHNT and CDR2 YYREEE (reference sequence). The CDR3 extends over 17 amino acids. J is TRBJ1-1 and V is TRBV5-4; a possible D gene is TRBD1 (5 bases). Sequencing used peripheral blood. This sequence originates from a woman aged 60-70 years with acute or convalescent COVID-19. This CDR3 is CASSLAQGQYESNRAFF. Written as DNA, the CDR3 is TGTGCCAGCAGCTTGGCCCAGGGCCAATACGAATCGAACAGGGCTTTCTTT.